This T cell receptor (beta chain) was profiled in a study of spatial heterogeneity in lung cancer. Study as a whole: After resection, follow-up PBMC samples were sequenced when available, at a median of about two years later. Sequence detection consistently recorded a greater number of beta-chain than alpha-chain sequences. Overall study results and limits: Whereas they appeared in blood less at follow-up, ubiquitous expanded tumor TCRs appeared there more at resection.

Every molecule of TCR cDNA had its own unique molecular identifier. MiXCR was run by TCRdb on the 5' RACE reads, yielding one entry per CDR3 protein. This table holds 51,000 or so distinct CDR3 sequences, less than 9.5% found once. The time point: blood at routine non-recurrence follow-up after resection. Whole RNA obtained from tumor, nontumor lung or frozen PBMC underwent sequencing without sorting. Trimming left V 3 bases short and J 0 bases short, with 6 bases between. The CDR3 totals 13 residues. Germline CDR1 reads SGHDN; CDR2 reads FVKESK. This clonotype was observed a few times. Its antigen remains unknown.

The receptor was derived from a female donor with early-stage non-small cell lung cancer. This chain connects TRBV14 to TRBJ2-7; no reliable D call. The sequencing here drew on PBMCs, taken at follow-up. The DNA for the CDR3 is TGTGCCAGCAGCCATTTGAACTCCTACGAGCAGTACTTC. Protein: CASSHLNSYEQYF.